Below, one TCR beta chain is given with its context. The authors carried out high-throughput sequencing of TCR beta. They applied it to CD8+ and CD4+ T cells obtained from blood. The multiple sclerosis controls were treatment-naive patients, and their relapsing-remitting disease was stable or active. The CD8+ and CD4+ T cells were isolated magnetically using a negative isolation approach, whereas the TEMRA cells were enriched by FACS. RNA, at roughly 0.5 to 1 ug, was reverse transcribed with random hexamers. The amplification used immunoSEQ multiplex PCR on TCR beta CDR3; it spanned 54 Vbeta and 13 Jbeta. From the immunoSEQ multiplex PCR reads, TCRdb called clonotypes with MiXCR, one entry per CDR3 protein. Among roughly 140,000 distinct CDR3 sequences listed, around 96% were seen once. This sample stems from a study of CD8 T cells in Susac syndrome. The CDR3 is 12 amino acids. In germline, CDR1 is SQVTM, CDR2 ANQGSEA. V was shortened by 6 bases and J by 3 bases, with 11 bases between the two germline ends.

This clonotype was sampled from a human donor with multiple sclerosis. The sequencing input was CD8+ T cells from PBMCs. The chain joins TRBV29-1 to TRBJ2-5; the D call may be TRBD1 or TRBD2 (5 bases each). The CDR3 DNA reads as TGCAGCGTAGCCGGGACGAAAGAGACCCAGTACTTC. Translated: CSVAGTKETQYF. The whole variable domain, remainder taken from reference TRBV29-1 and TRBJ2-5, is SAVISQKPSRDICQRGTSLTIQCQVDSQVTMMFWYRQQPGQSLTLIATANQGSEATYESGFVIDKFPISRPNLTFSTLTVSNMSPEDSSIYLCSVAGTKETQYFGPGTRLLVL.